This is a list of T cell receptor beta chains from one sample in a study of cytotoxic CD8 clonotypes in ibrutinib-treated CLL. Using immunoSEQ multiplex PCR, the repertoire was profiled, and TCRdb retains in-frame clones only, with some absent. The sample yields approximately 160,000 clones, 70% to 90% seen once. The specimen was PBMCs, collected at disease progression, from a patient treated with ibrutinib. These receptors were collected from a human donor with chronic lymphocytic leukemia. Each CDR3 is given with its conserved first and last residue. Fields, in order: J gene, V gene, D gene, clone size, CDR3 DNA, CDR3 protein. A D gene is named only where the DNA matches it firmly. A row's size may be missing; if present it is once, few, many or a size class.

TRBJ2-3,TRBV2,NA,NA,TGTGCCAGCAGTCCCAGGGAAAGCACAGATACGCAGTATTTT,CASSPRESTDTQYF
TRBJ2-1,TRBV25-1,NA,NA,TGTGCCAGCAGTGATTCGGGGCGCATCTACAATGAGCAGTTCTTC,CASSDSGRIYNEQFF
TRBJ1-1,TRBV30,NA,few,TGTGCCTGGAGTTCAACCGGACCGGGGAAAGCTTTCTTT,CAWSSTGPGKAFF
TRBJ2-5,TRBV5-4,NA,NA,TGTGCCAGCAGCTTCCGGGCGCGGTACCAAGAGACCCAGTACTTC,CASSFRARYQETQYF
TRBJ2-5,TRBV2,TRBD2,NA,TGTGCCAGCAGAATAACTAGCGGGAGCTTGGAAGAGACCCAGTACTTC,CASRITSGSLEETQYF
TRBJ2-7,TRBV2,NA,NA,TGTGCCAGCAGTGAACCTGCTGGTCGGACACGGGACCGCGCCTACGAGCAGTACTTC,CASSEPAGRTRDRAYEQYF
TRBJ2-7,TRBV5-6,NA,NA,TGTGCCAGCAGCTTTTTTGGGTTGTCGGGCGAGCAGTACTTC,CASSFFGLSGEQYF
TRBJ1-3,TRBV5-6,TRBD1,NA,TGTGCCAGCAGCTTGCAGGGGGCTGGAAACACCATATATTTT,CASSLQGAGNTIYF
TRBJ1-1,TRBV6-5,NA,NA,TGTGCCAGCCGTACTCAGGGTTTTACTGAAGCTTTCTTT,CASRTQGFTEAFF
TRBJ2-7,TRBV18,NA,NA,TGTGCCAGCCAAAAGACAGGACCAACCTACGAGCAGTACTTC,CASQKTGPTYEQYF
TRBJ2-1,TRBV6-4,NA,NA,TGTGCCAGCAGCGCCGACGGCAGCTCCTACAATGAGCAGTTCTTC,CASSADGSSYNEQFF
TRBJ2-7,TRBV7-2,TRBD2,NA,TGTGCCAGCAGCTTAGGTGGGACTAGCGGTCTAACCTACGAGCAGTACTTC,CASSLGGTSGLTYEQYF
TRBJ2-5,TRBV13,NA,NA,TGTGCCAGCAGCTGGGCTCGGACTCGCCCTGGGACCCAGTACTTC,CASSWARTRPGTQYF
TRBJ2-5,TRBV29-1,NA,NA,TGCAGCGTTGACATGGGGCCGGAGACCCAGTACTTC,CSVDMGPETQYF
TRBJ2-4,TRBV2,NA,NA,TGTGCCAGCAGTGAAGACCCGGGACTAGCCAAAAACATTCAGTACTTC,CASSEDPGLAKNIQYF
TRBJ2-7,TRBV11-3,NA,NA,TGTGCCAGCAGCGGGCCGAGTTGGTTGGACAGATCCTACGAGCAGTACTTC,CASSGPSWLDRSYEQYF
TRBJ2-1,TRBV7-6,NA,NA,TGTGCCAGCAGCTTACGCAGCTACAATGAGCAGTTCTTC,CASSLRSYNEQFF
TRBJ1-1,TRBV10-3,NA,NA,TGTGCCATCAGTGAGATTTTGGATGAAGCTTTCTTT,CAISEILDEAFF
TRBJ2-5,TRBV7-9,NA,NA,TGTGCCAGCGGAGAGACCCAGTACTTC,CASGETQYF
TRBJ1-4,TRBV11-2,NA,NA,TGTGCCAGCAGCTTAGACCCCCGCAGGGTGGCTAATGAAAAACTGTTTTTT,CASSLDPRRVANEKLFF
TRBJ2-2,TRBV6-6,TRBD1,NA,TGTGCCAGCAGTACCCCGACAGGGGGACACACCGGGGAGCTGTTTTTT,CASSTPTGGHTGELFF
TRBJ2-1,TRBV13,NA,few,TGTGCCAGCAGCTTAGGCCGAGGCGGATACTCCTACAATGAGCAGTTCTTC,CASSLGRGGYSYNEQFF
TRBJ1-4,TRBV5-6,NA,NA,TGTGCCAGCAGCTTGGTGGGGTTCAGGCAATTTTTT,CASSLVGFRQFF
TRBJ2-1,TRBV5-5,NA,few,TGTGCCAGCAGCCCAACCGGGACCCGTGACAATGAGCAGTTCTTC,CASSPTGTRDNEQFF
TRBJ1-2,TRBV18,TRBD1,NA,TGTGCCAGCTCACCAAGGGGACAGGATTACGACTATGGCTACACCTTC,CASSPRGQDYDYGYTF
TRBJ2-7,TRBV2,TRBD1,few,TGTGCCAGCAGCGCCGGGACAGGGAACGCGGTAGGCGAGCAGTACTTC,CASSAGTGNAVGEQYF
TRBJ2-7,TRBV9,TRBD1,NA,TGTGCCAGCAGCGTAGTTGGGGACAGGCCTTACGAGCAGTACTTC,CASSVVGDRPYEQYF
TRBJ1-5,TRBV6-5,NA,NA,TGTGCCAGCAGTTATACTCGTGGGCAGCCCCAGCATTTT,CASSYTRGQPQHF
TRBJ2-5,TRBV4-3,TRBD2,NA,TGCGCCAGCAGCCAGGGACTCGGCGGACTAGCGGGAGGGGGAGAGACCCAGTACTTC,CASSQGLGGLAGGGETQYF
TRBJ1-5,TRBV5-1,NA,NA,TGCGCCAGCAGCTTGTCGGGGGCGGGGAATCAGCCCCAGCATTTT,CASSLSGAGNQPQHF
TRBJ2-2,TRBV5-6,TRBD1,once,TGTGCCAGCAGCCCCGGAATGGGACAGGGGGCCGGGGAGCTGTTTTTT,CASSPGMGQGAGELFF
TRBJ1-1,TRBV5-8,NA,NA,TGTGCCAGCAGCTTAATGCTTAGGACAGTAAACACTGAAGCTTTCTTT,CASSLMLRTVNTEAFF
TRBJ1-2,TRBV19,TRBD1,NA,TGTGCCAGTAGTAGGGACAGGGAGGGTGGCTACACCTTC,CASSRDREGGYTF